This T cell receptor beta chain originates from a study of response to subunit inactivated influenza vaccine (dated by TCRdb to 2017 to 2018). Describing the broader study: To follow how T cells responded to a trivalent subunit inactivated influenza vaccine, the researchers relied on deep quantitative profiling of the T cell receptor repertoire.

Details on this clonotype: The antigen it recognizes is unknown. Base qualities are missing; no much larger clone stands one base away.

The library was built by means of RT-PCR. Sequencing was carried out with an Illumina HiSeq 2500. TCRdb passed the public sequencing reads through fastp at Q25 and MiXCR, retaining productive beta sequences. Each record represents a unique CDR3 protein, reported with the most common genes and DNA among its rows. This sample lists approximately 300,000 distinct CDR3 sequences; roughly 22% were detected once. The ten largest account for about a tenth of the sample. What the research found in general, with its limitations: The authors suggested that each seasonal influenza vaccination may recruit only a limited number of new T cells.

V drops 0 bases and J drops 7 bases, leaving 12 bases in between. Including the terminal cysteine and phenylalanine, the CDR3 comprises 15 residues. The CDR3 DNA has 45 bases and is translated from base 1. Based on the germline V gene, the CDR1 and CDR2 sequences are SGHTA and FQGNSA. Recombination linked TRBV7-2 to TRBJ2-2; the D region possibly corresponds to TRBD2 (6 bases align). The sample here was PBMCs from blood, taken approximately 20 months after vaccination. The clonotype was recovered from a man aged 45-69 years who received an inactivated influenza vaccine. Donor details come from another sample of the same person, matched by shared clones. The CDR3 in this case is CASSLAGGTGGELFF. The sequenced DNA: TGTGCCAGCAGCTTAGCTGGGGGGACCGGCGGGGAGCTGTTTTTT.